This TCR beta chain is drawn from a study of technical replicates of blood from a few donors (dated by TCRdb to about 2017). Including cysteine and phenylalanine, the CDR3 has 13 amino acids. The read is trimmed to its CDR3 DNA, 39 bases read in frame from base 1. Taken from the germline V gene (reference sequence), the CDR1 and CDR2 loops are SSHAT and FNYEAQ. Trimming takes 5 bases from V and 6 bases from J, and the germline ends sit 10 bases apart. Library preparation employed the immunoSEQ multiplex PCR assay. In its TCRdb copy, this immuneACCESS table keeps in-frame sequences only and misses some clones. Where compared with another copy, unresolved V genes explain less than half of these, and the others have no known cause. This sample gives approximately 74,000 clones in total; roughly 88% of them show up just once. The ten largest clones take up about 4.5% of the sample. This clone showed up just a few times. Its cognate antigen has yet to be identified. Per-base quality was not reported, and no clone a single base away is much larger than it.

The chain joins TRBV7-7 to TRBJ2-2, with TRBD1 perhaps the D gene, on 5 matching bases. What was sequenced was PBMCs. The sequence derives from a human donor in good health. Some clones in this sample may be carry-over from other donors' samples. The DNA sequence is as follows: TGTGCCAGCAGCCCTGGACATGCCGGGGAGCTGTTTTTT. Translated, it reads CASSPGHAGELFF.